These T cell receptor beta chains were read from a single sample in a study of CD8 T cells in ankylosing spondylitis. A single record per CDR3 protein comes from TCRdb applying MiXCR to the 5' RACE reads. The sample includes a few hundred thousand distinct CDR3 sequences, about 13% of them seen just once. Sample: blood, either unsorted or a sorted T cell fraction (not recorded which). The source of these receptors is a male donor with ankylosing spondylitis. CDR3s include the opening cysteine and the closing phenylalanine or tryptophan. The D gene is left open where the match is weak. Part of the rows lack a size; the others show once, few, many or a class for expanded clones.

d_call clone_size j_call v_call cdr3_nt cdr3_aa
TRBD2 few TRBJ2-1 TRBV12-3/TRBV12-4 TGTGCCAGCAGCCCGCTCACTAGCGGGAGTCACAATGAGCAGTTCTTC CASSPLTSGSHNEQFF
NA once TRBJ2-6 TRBV5-8 TGTGCCAGCAGCTTGGCTTTGGTTAGCTCTGGGGCCAACGTCCTGACTTTC CASSLALVSSGANVLTF
TRBD2 many TRBJ2-1 TRBV20-1 TGCAGTGCAACGCCCTGGACTAGCGGGAGCTACAATGAGCAGTTCTTC CSATPWTSGSYNEQFF
NA many TRBJ2-2 TRBV7-2 TGTGCCAGCAATCCCCAGGGGAGGAGGACCGGGGAGCTGTTTTTT CASNPQGRRTGELFF
TRBD1 NA TRBJ1-1 TRBV2 TGTGCCAGCAGGGGGACAGGGGGGGCTGAAGCTTTCTTT CASRGTGGAEAFF
NA many TRBJ2-2 TRBV5-1 TGCGCCAGCAGCGACAGAGAGACCGGGGAGCTGTTTTTT CASSDRETGELFF
NA few TRBJ1-6 TRBV15 TGTGCCACCAGCAGAGAAGGAAATGATAATTCACCCCTCCACTTT CATSREGNDNSPLHF
NA few TRBJ2-1 TRBV25-1 TGTGCCAGCAGTGAATATCCGGGGCGGGAGCAGTTCTTC CASSEYPGREQFF
NA NA TRBJ1-1 TRBV7-8 TGTGCCAGCAGCATAGGCATGGGGGGAATCCCTCCTGAAGCTTTCTTT CASSIGMGGIPPEAFF
NA few TRBJ1-4 TRBV6-1 TGTGCCAGCAACCTAGGTGGGGGGGATGAAAAACTGTTTTTT CASNLGGGDEKLFF
NA NA TRBJ2-5 TRBV27 TGTGCCAGCAGTTTCGGCCGGAGGAAAGAGACCCAGTACTTC CASSFGRRKETQYF
NA few TRBJ2-2 TRBV7-2 TGTGCCAGCAGCTTTACCGGGACTCTGAACACCGGGGAGCTGTTTTTT CASSFTGTLNTGELFF
NA once TRBJ1-1 TRBV20-1 TGCAGTGCAAAGGGGGCTGAAGCTTTCTTT CSAKGAEAFF
NA many TRBJ2-1 TRBV11-3 TGTGCCAGCAGCTCCCAGGAGGGCCCGCTTAATGAGCAGTTCTTC CASSSQEGPLNEQFF
NA NA TRBJ2-3 TRBV29-1 TGCAGCGCAGCCCCGACTACGGCAGATACGCAGTATTTT CSAAPTTADTQYF
NA NA TRBJ2-3 TRBV19 TGTGCCAGTAGTATAGTACAGGGCAAAGATACGCAGTATTTT CASSIVQGKDTQYF
NA NA TRBJ2-3 TRBV6-1 TGTGCCAGCACCCCAGGGTACTCCACAGATACGCAGTATTTT CASTPGYSTDTQYF
TRBD2 NA TRBJ2-1 TRBV19 TGTGCCAGTAAGGAATTCCTAGCGGGGACTAGCTCCTACAATGAGCAGTTCTTC CASKEFLAGTSSYNEQFF
TRBD1 NA TRBJ2-2 TRBV5-5 TGTGCCAGCGGCAGTGTACAGGGGGGTATGGGGCTGTTTTTT CASGSVQGGMGLFF
NA many TRBJ2-5 TRBV11-2 TGTGCCAGCAGCTTAGGGGCCAAAGAGACCCAGTACTTC CASSLGAKETQYF
NA many TRBJ2-7 TRBV7-9 TGTGCCAGCAGCCCCACCGGACTTCCCTACGAGCAGTACTTC CASSPTGLPYEQYF
TRBD1 many TRBJ2-5 TRBV29-1 TGCAGCGTCCGACAGGGTACTACCCAAGAGACCCAGTACTTC CSVRQGTTQETQYF
NA NA TRBJ2-7 TRBV28 TGTGCCAGCAGTTTATATGGCTACGAGCAGTACTTC CASSLYGYEQYF
TRBD2 NA TRBJ2-5 TRBV2 TGTGCCAGCAGTGAACTAGCGGGAAGAGAGACCCAGTACTTC CASSELAGRETQYF
NA many TRBJ2-4 TRBV5-1 TGCGCCAGCAGCCCGACCGGGCCTGGGGAGAACATTCAGTACTTC CASSPTGPGENIQYF
NA many TRBJ1-2 TRBV7-8 TGTGCCAGCAGCGCGGGAGGGGGCTATGGCTACACCTTC CASSAGGGYGYTF
NA few TRBJ2-6 TRBV9 TGTGCCAGCAGCGTAGCCGACCAGGGAAGCTTCGGGGCCAACGTCCTGACTTTC CASSVADQGSFGANVLTF
NA NA TRBJ1-2 TRBV6-6 TGTGCCAGCAGTTACGAGTTGAACTATGGCTACACCTTC CASSYELNYGYTF
TRBD1 many TRBJ1-1 TRBV12-3/TRBV12-4 TGTGCCAGCAGTGGGACAGCCTTTGAAGCTTTCTTT CASSGTAFEAFF
NA once TRBJ2-5 TRBV5-1 TGCGCCAGCAGCTTAGCGGAACGGGAGACCCAGTACTTC CASSLAERETQYF
NA NA TRBJ1-5 TRBV18 TGTGCCAGCTCACCACGGGGTGGAGGGCCCCAGCATTTT CASSPRGGGPQHF
NA few TRBJ2-5 TRBV20-1 TGCAGTGCTAGGGGCAGCCTCCAAGAGACCCAGTACTTC CSARGSLQETQYF
NA few TRBJ1-5 TRBV29-1 TGCAGCGTTGCGTCGGGGGGCAATCAGCCCCAGCATTTT CSVASGGNQPQHF
TRBD1 NA TRBJ1-5 TRBV9 TGTGCCAGCAGCTCAGGGGGAGGGTTTGGACAGCCCCAGCATTTT CASSSGGGFGQPQHF
TRBD1 few TRBJ2-3 TRBV27 TGTGCCAGCAGTTTAGGGACAGGGGGCTTCCCAGATACGCAGTATTTT CASSLGTGGFPDTQYF
TRBD2 few TRBJ2-1 TRBV10-3 TGTGCCATCAGTGAGTCGGGTGGGCCTAGCGGGAGGCCGCGGGAGCAGTTCTTC CAISESGGPSGRPREQFF
NA few TRBJ2-5 TRBV9 TGTGCCAGCAGCGTACAGGGCCATGGGGAGACCCAGTACTTC CASSVQGHGETQYF
NA NA TRBJ2-1 TRBV11-2 TGTGCCAGCAGCTCAACGACAGAATCCTACAATGAGCAGTTCTTC CASSSTTESYNEQFF
TRBD1 NA TRBJ2-2 TRBV18 TGTGCCAGCTCACCACCGGCCCAGGGGGTGTACACCGGGGAGCTGTTTTTT CASSPPAQGVYTGELFF
NA NA TRBJ2-5 TRBV2 TGTGCCAGCACCCCACAGGGCGGGTCCGGGGAGACCCAGTACTTC CASTPQGGSGETQYF
TRBD1 once TRBJ2-5 TRBV6-5 TGTGCCAGCAGTTACTCGATATCAGGGGGTAGTAGGAAAGAGACCCAGTACTTC CASSYSISGGSRKETQYF
NA NA TRBJ2-7 TRBV20-1 TGCAGTTCCAAGGAGGACGGATTCTCCTACGAGCAGTACTTC CSSKEDGFSYEQYF
TRBD2 NA TRBJ2-7 TRBV3-1 TGTGCCAGCAAAGCGGGAGGCGAGCAGTACTTC CASKAGGEQYF
NA few TRBJ1-2 TRBV20-1 TGCAGTGCCGCGGGGGTTAGTAATGGCTACACCTTC CSAAGVSNGYTF
NA many TRBJ1-5 TRBV12-3/TRBV12-4 TGTGCCAGCAGTCCGGGCCCTCGTCAGCCCCAGCATTTT CASSPGPRQPQHF
NA few TRBJ2-5 TRBV5-1 TGCGCCAGCAGCTTACAGGTGGAGGAACAGACCCAGTACTTC CASSLQVEEQTQYF
TRBD2 few TRBJ2-1 TRBV5-4 TGTGCCAGCAGCCCGGGTGTGACTAGCGGACACAATGAGCAGTTCTTC CASSPGVTSGHNEQFF
NA NA TRBJ1-1 TRBV25-1 TGTGCCAGCAGTGAATATCCGAGCCGGAGGACTGAAGCTTTCTTT CASSEYPSRRTEAFF
TRBD2 few TRBJ2-1 TRBV28 TGTGCCAGCAGTTCAGGACTAGAAGGGAATGAGCAGTTCTTC CASSSGLEGNEQFF
NA few TRBJ2-7 TRBV27 TGTGCCAGCAGTTTACGCCCGAGAGGGCAGGGAAGCTACGAGCAGTACTTC CASSLRPRGQGSYEQYF
NA NA TRBJ2-5 TRBV20-1 TGCAGTGCGGACCCACGAGGCTGGGAGACCCAGTACTTC CSADPRGWETQYF
NA NA TRBJ1-2 TRBV6-1 TGTGCCAGCAGTGCAGAGACAGAATCTTATGGCTACACCTTC CASSAETESYGYTF
TRBD1 NA TRBJ2-7 TRBV2 TGTGCCAGCAGTGACGGACAGGGTTCCGAGCAGTACTTC CASSDGQGSEQYF
NA NA TRBJ1-5 TRBV6-1 TGTGCCAGCAGGGGGAGGGAGGGGAATCAGCCCCAGCATTTT CASRGREGNQPQHF
TRBD1 once TRBJ1-5 TRBV20-1 TGCAGTGCTAGGCCAGGGGGGAGGGGACAGCCCCAGCATTTT CSARPGGRGQPQHF
TRBD2 NA TRBJ2-7 TRBV5-1 TGCGCCAGCAGCTTGGTCCTAGCGGGGGGAAGCTCCTACGAGCAGTACTTC CASSLVLAGGSSYEQYF
TRBD1 few TRBJ1-5 TRBV19 TGTGCCAGTAGTCCCACAGGGGGCGCGGAACAGCCCCAGCATTTT CASSPTGGAEQPQHF
NA few TRBJ2-7 TRBV7-9 TGTGCCAGCAGCTTCGGCAATTGGGAGCAGTACTTC CASSFGNWEQYF
NA NA TRBJ1-4 TRBV15 TGTGCCACCAGCAGAGATACCTCTAATGAAAAACTGTTTTTT CATSRDTSNEKLFF
NA NA TRBJ2-5 TRBV7-2 TGTGCCAGCAGCTCGGACAGCTCTGTACTGGGGACCCAGTACTTC CASSSDSSVLGTQYF